This TCR beta chain stems from a study of T cell responses to AZD1222 COVID-19 vaccine listed by TCRdb under 2021. Study-level background: A total of approximately 240 trial participants underwent TCR sequencing, of whom about 200 received two doses of AZD1222 and about 25 received two doses of the MenACWY control vaccine. Trial participants were enrolled by age into subgroups of 18-55, 56-69 and 70-plus years, and around 140, 26 and 57 TCR-sequenced participants, respectively, were included in these subgroups. The paper as a whole reports these results and caveats: Most participants were white British and females outnumbered males, and the authors suggested that clonal diversity may have been underestimated. CD4 TCRs associated with the vaccine covered the entire spike protein, and the dominant responses were in regions 160-218 and 743-854. After two AZD1222 doses, spike-specific TCR breadth and depth were significantly higher than at day 0 and than in MenACWY recipients. In the small 56-69-year group, the increase in depth fell short of significance, most likely because of low power. Because no day 14 peak-response samples were available, the repertoires could be characterized only after the peak T cell response. Conclusions about previously exposed vaccinees were limited because only six AZD1222 recipients were SARS-CoV-2 seropositive at baseline. Nearly half of unique spike-specific TCRs reportedly recognized epitopes outside regions mutated in the B.1.351 and B.1.1.7 variants.

Trimming takes 8 bases off V and 6 bases off J; junction bases not matched to a gene: 11. CDR1 is given as LGHNA and CDR2 as YNFKEQ, both from the germline V gene. Its CDR3 holds 14 amino acids, cysteine through phenylalanine. The CDR3 DNA has 42 bases and is translated from base 1. A word on this clone: What this receptor recognizes is not known. No base quality information exists; no much larger clone differs at one position.

The CDR3 regions of human TCRbeta chains were subjected to immunosequencing. The original pipeline was this. Repertoire TCRs were matched against a reference library of SARS-CoV-2-specific TCRs generated with the MIRA antigen-specificity platform. Breadth was defined as the fraction of unique TCRs that were SARS-CoV-2-associated, and depth was defined as the fraction of total T cells that were SARS-CoV-2-associated. Each spike-specific TCR was assigned to its reactive spike region and to a CD4 or CD8 class using the MIRA data. Log10-transformed breadth and depth values were compared by one-way ANOVA with Sidak's multiple comparisons tests. TCRdb obtained this table from immuneACCESS and retained in-frame rearrangements with V and J assigned. These tables miss some clones; where compared with another copy, unresolved V genes account for less than half of the shortfall, and the remainder is unexplained. V and J calls and clone size come straight from that table; D and trimming were deduced from the DNA. This sample gives 130,000 or so clones in total; around 90% of them show up just once. Of the sample, approximately 6% is held by the ten largest clones.

Reading the label with the study, this specimen's time point is: about 28 days (+/-7) after the second vaccine dose. AZD1222 recipients whose second dose came at about 4 weeks and those whose second dose came at about 12 weeks were combined into one group, since spike-specific TCR depth and breadth did not differ between the two schedules. Vaccinee samples were obtained from the UK trials COV001 and COV002, which included a single-blind randomized controlled phase 2/3 trial of AZD1222 (ChAdOx1 nCoV-19) in healthy adults. Trial participant PBMC samples were collected at day 0 and day 28 after the second dose for TCRbeta chain sequencing.

The chain uses TRBV4-2 and TRBJ1-2; the central 8 bases match TRBD1. The sequences come from peripheral blood, collected 28 days after the second AZD1222 dose. The clonotype comes from an adult who received the AZD1222 COVID-19 vaccine. CDR3 sequence: CASLPNRGYDGYTF. The nucleotides are TGTGCCAGCCTACCTAACAGGGGGTACGATGGCTACACCTTC.